This T cell receptor beta chain was sequenced for a study of cytomegalovirus exposure and HLA in healthy donors. The study's findings and limits: An observed cluster of highly shared sequence variants was recorded as a likely sequencing artifact.

CDR1 is GTSNPN, CDR2 SVGIG, per germline (reference sequence). CDR3 size: 12 residues. V was trimmed by 0 bases and J by 7 bases, leaving 9 bases between them. This clone was counted a single time. The antigen remains undetermined. It was with 60 Vbeta and 13 Jbeta primers that the PCR ran. Produced via immunoSEQ multiplex PCR; TCRdb's table is partial and in-frame only. The sample holds approximately 150,000 clones; 80% to 90% are singletons and the top ten take 4% to 5%. The V and J genes are TRBV30 and TRBJ2-5; D ambiguous. Source material: PBMCs. This receptor was taken from a woman aged 18-29 years in good health and CMV-seropositive. CDR3: CAWSVVSLTQYF. The CDR3 nucleotides are TGTGCCTGGAGTGTAGTCAGTCTGACCCAGTACTTC.